A single sample is the source of the 30 T cell receptor beta chains below, sequenced in a study of T-cell reconstitution after alpha-beta-depleted transplantation in children. Unique molecular identifiers were incorporated during preparation of the TCRbeta library. Each CDR3 protein gets one entry after TCRdb re-called the PCR reads with MiXCR. Counted here are approximately 150,000 distinct CDR3 sequences, around 9% occurring once; the ten biggest clones make up 15% to 20%. Material: PBMCs, mostly from graft donor cells, obtained 180 days after TCRalphabeta/CD19-depleted stem cell transplant. The receptors stem from a female patient aged 2-9 years who had a stem cell transplant for congenital amegakaryocytic thrombocytopenia, so the T cells may come from the graft donor.

This clonotype was detected many times. The V and J genes are TRBV29-1 and TRBJ2-1; TRBD2 matches at 9 bases. V was pared by 1 base and J by 7 bases, with 8 bases of the junction left unmatched. CDR3 length: 15 residues. Germline V gene sequence: CDR1 SQVTM, CDR2 ANQGSEA. The CDR3 here is CSVEALAGFGNEQFF. Written as DNA, the CDR3 is TGCAGCGTTGAAGCTCTAGCGGGGTTTGGGAATGAGCAGTTCTTC.

Many counts were recorded for this clonotype. The chain is built from TRBV20-1 and TRBJ1-1; D is unresolved. The germline V and J ends were trimmed by 0 bases and 7 bases, with 9 bases remaining between them. This CDR3 comprises 12 residues. The germline CDR1 and CDR2 sequences are DFQATT and SNEGSKA (reference sequence). DNA of the CDR3: TGCAGTGCTAGAGAGGCCGGGAATGAAGCTTTCTTT. This sequence encodes CSAREAGNEAFF.

This clonotype was detected ten times or more. This CDR3 reads CASRATGANQPQHF. CDR3 in DNA: TGTGCCAGCAGGGCGACAGGGGCCAATCAGCCCCAGCATTTT. The chain couples TRBV6-2 or TRBV6-3 to TRBJ1-5; 8 nucleotides agree with TRBD1. The CDR3 is made up of 14 amino acids. With 6 bases clipped from V and 3 bases from J, the junction kept 4 bases outside the gene matches. Germline V gene lookup returns CDR1 MNHEY and CDR2 SVGEGT.

This clonotype occurred a few times. The J gene is TRBJ2-5, the V gene TRBV5-1; D gene uncertain. CDR3 length: 14 amino acids. V dropped 0 bases and J dropped 4 bases, with 10 bases sitting between them. Germline V gene lookup returns CDR1 SGHRS and CDR2 YFSETQ. CDR3 region: CASSLGPLLETQYF. The CDR3 bases are TGCGCCAGCAGCTTGGGACCCTTACTAGAGACCCAGTACTTC.

This clonotype was detected many times. The chain links TRBV15 to TRBJ1-5, with D unclear. Germline CDR1 reads LNHNV; CDR2 reads YYDKDF (reference sequence). This CDR3 comprises 13 residues. V dropped 6 bases and J dropped 4 bases, with 10 bases sitting between them. The CDR3 nucleotides are TGTGCCACCAGTCTAGACGGGAATCAGCCCCAGCATTTT. This translates into CATSLDGNQPQHF.

This clonotype showed up many times. The chain couples TRBV3-1 to TRBJ2-7, with D possibly called TRBD1 or TRBD2 (5 bases each). In germline, CDR1 is LGHDT, CDR2 YNNKEL (reference sequence). This CDR3 is built from 14 residues. Trimming cost V 5 bases and J 3 bases, with 14 bases left between them. Here the CDR3 DNA reads TGTGCCAGCAGCGAAGTAGGTGGGGGCTACGAGCAGTACTTC. Protein: CASSEVGGGYEQYF.

This clonotype was picked up many times. The chain is built from TRBV12-3 or TRBV12-4 and TRBJ2-7; possible D gene TRBD1, 6 bases. The CDR3 extends over 13 amino acids. V gave up 5 bases and J gave up 4 bases, with 12 bases separating them. CDR3 coding DNA: TGTGCCAGCAGTAGGACAGTAACTTACGAGCAGTACTTC. It yields the protein CASSRTVTYEQYF.

This clonotype was recorded many times. V usage is TRBV7-2 and J usage is TRBJ2-3; D call uncertain. The CDR3 covers 12 residues. Germline CDR1 SGHTA, CDR2 FQGNSA. Trimming took off 6 bases at V and 5 bases at J, with 9 bases between the two ends. DNA of the CDR3: TGTGCCAGCAGAAATACTGTAGATACGCAGTATTTT. Its translation: CASRNTVDTQYF.

This clonotype has a count of ten or more. One end of the junction fails to match germline, which may point to a read error. This chain links TRBV5-1 with TRBJ1-2, with 7 bases identical to TRBD1. CDR3 size: 13 residues. Germline V gene sequence: CDR1 SGHRS, CDR2 YFSETQ. CDR3 nucleotide sequence: TGCGCCAGCAGCCCCGGGACAGACTATCGCTACACCTTC. Encoded protein: CASSPGTDYRYTF.

This rearrangement joins TRBV5-2 to TRBJ2-7; the tabulated D call, TRBD2, remains unverified against the DNA. TRBV5-2 is a listed pseudogene. The CDR3 totals 17 residues. The CDR3 DNA follows: TGTGCCAGGGGCCCGGGGCTAGCGGGGGGAGGGTCCTACGAGCAGTACTTC. Amino acid sequence: CARGPGLAGGGSYEQYF.

This clonotype was seen many times. This chain uses TRBV7-2 with TRBJ2-3, with D perhaps matching TRBD2 (5 bases). Per the germline V gene, CDR1 is SGHTA and CDR2 is FQGNSA. Trimming left V 4 bases short and J 1 base short, with 12 bases between. This CDR3 is built from 15 residues. This chain's CDR3 is CASSSTGIRTDTQYF. The CDR3 DNA sequence: TGTGCCAGCAGCTCGACGGGGATCCGCACAGATACGCAGTATTTT.

This clonotype was seen many times. The rearrangement uses TRBV10-3 and TRBJ1-2; possible D gene TRBD1, 6 bases. This CDR3 is 13 amino acids long. In germline, CDR1 is ENHRY, CDR2 SYGVKD. The germline V and J ends were trimmed by 6 bases and 3 bases, with 11 bases remaining between them. Written as DNA, the CDR3 is TGTGCCATCAGGGGGACAAGATACTATGGCTACACCTTC. Its translation: CAIRGTRYYGYTF.

This clonotype was seen a few times. The chain is built from TRBV6-5 and TRBJ1-1; D gene unclear. The CDR3 consists of 12 residues. CDR1 is MNHEY and CDR2 is SVGAGI in the germline V gene. V was cut by 6 bases and J by 2 bases, with 7 bases left in between. In nucleotides, the CDR3 is TGTGCCAGCAGGACATTTAACACTGAAGCTTTCTTT. As protein: CASRTFNTEAFF.

The V gene is TRBV20-1, the J gene TRBJ2-7; 7 nucleotides align to TRBD1. The junction had 6 bases not matched to a gene; V was cut back by 0 bases and J by 4 bases. Looked up from germline, CDR1 is DFQATT and CDR2 is SNEGSKA (reference sequence). This CDR3 comprises 14 residues. The CDR3 sequence is CSARDRGGGYEQYF. The CDR3 DNA follows: TGCAGTGCTAGAGATAGAGGGGGCGGATACGAGCAGTACTTC.

This clonotype was seen more than once but under ten times. The rearrangement joins TRBV20-1 to TRBJ2-7; 7 bases line up with TRBD2. V lost 3 bases, J lost 3 bases, and 8 bases stayed unmatched. Germline V gene data show CDR1 as DFQATT and CDR2 as SNEGSKA (reference sequence). The CDR3 consists of 14 residues. The CDR3 sequence: CSASPIAGLYEQYF. CDR3 nucleotides: TGCAGTGCTAGCCCGATAGCGGGCCTCTACGAGCAGTACTTC.

A word on this clonotype: With a much larger clone just one base away, this may be a read error. The chain couples TRBV29-1 to TRBJ2-5, with TRBD1 as a possible D gene (5 bases). Germline assignment: CDR1 SQVTM and CDR2 ANQGSEA. The V end lost 3 bases, the J end lost 3 bases, and 11 bases lay between the germline ends. The CDR3 contains 13 residues. The DNA for the CDR3 is TGCAGCGTTGAGATACAGGCAGAAGAGACCCAGTACTTC. Its protein product is CSVEIQAEETQYF.

This clonotype was counted many times. The genes are TRBV5-6 and TRBJ2-1; no firm D call. With 0 bases removed from V and 7 bases from J, the gap between germline ends came to 11 bases. There are 14 residues in the CDR3. Germline loops: CDR1 SGHDT, CDR2 YYEEEE. In nucleotides, the CDR3 is TGTGCCAGCAGCTTGGAGCCTCTTGGAAATGAGCAGTTCTTC. Translating it yields CASSLEPLGNEQFF. Combining the CDR3 with reference TRBV5-6 and TRBJ2-1 gives the whole variable domain DAGVTQSPTHLIKTRGQQVTLRCSPKSGHDTVSWYQQALGQGPQFIFQYYEEEERQRGNFPDRFSGHQFPNYSSELNVNALLLGDSALYLCASSLEPLGNEQFFGPGTRLTVL.

This clonotype was seen at least ten times. The rearrangement links TRBV7-2 to TRBJ1-2; weak D call: TRBD1 (6 bases). V was shortened by 5 bases and J by 6 bases, with 13 bases between the two germline ends. CDR1 SGHTA and CDR2 FQGNSA come from the germline V gene. The CDR3 length is 13 residues. The CDR3 reads CASSPRRGDGYTF. The CDR3 DNA reads as TGTGCCAGCAGCCCCCGAAGGGGGGATGGCTACACCTTC.

This clonotype showed up just a few times. The gene calls are TRBV20-1 and TRBJ2-7, with 11 bases lining up with TRBD2. The CDR3 is made up of 16 amino acids. V trimming: 1 base; J trimming: 4 bases; junction bases outside the gene matches: 9. Germline V gene data show CDR1 as DFQATT and CDR2 as SNEGSKA (reference sequence). The CDR3 DNA sequence: TGCAGTGCTAGAGTGCCGGGACTAGCGGTGAAATACGAGCAGTACTTC. It is translated as CSARVPGLAVKYEQYF.

This clonotype was seen ten or more times. V is TRBV5-1 and J is TRBJ2-7, with a possible D match to TRBD2 (5 bases). The germline CDR1 and CDR2 sequences are SGHRS and YFSETQ. V dropped 0 bases and J dropped 7 bases, with 14 bases sitting between them. The CDR3 is 14 residues long. For the CDR3, the DNA is TGCGCCAGCAGCTTGGTTCTTGCGTCGGGAGAGCAGTACTTC. It encodes CASSLVLASGEQYF.

This clonotype was observed many times. The chain uses TRBV6-1 and TRBJ2-1; D unresolved. V gave up 6 bases and J gave up 5 bases, with 2 bases separating them. The CDR3 is 10 amino acids. Germline assignment: CDR1 MNHNS and CDR2 SASEGT. CDR3 loop: CASSDNEQFF. The CDR3 DNA reads as TGTGCCAGCAGCGACAATGAGCAGTTCTTC.

This clonotype was seen ten or more times. V and J are TRBV7-3 and TRBJ2-1, with TRBD2 as a possible D gene (6 bases). The germline gives CDR1 SGHTA, CDR2 FQGTGA. Between the trimmed V and J ends, which lost 6 bases and 5 bases, there was a span of 14 bases. This CDR3 has 14 amino acids. The CDR3 loop is CASRPGSGNNEQFF. The CDR3 DNA reads as TGTGCCAGCAGACCAGGTAGCGGTAACAATGAGCAGTTCTTC.

The chain couples TRBV5-1 to TRBJ1-2; a possible D gene is TRBD1 (5 bases). Germline V CDR1 and CDR2: SGHRS, YFSETQ. V lost 0 bases to trimming and J lost 4 bases, with 16 bases between them. The CDR3 is made up of 16 amino acids. CDR3 nucleotides: TGCGCCAGCAGCTTGGGAGACAGCGGCCGCGGCTATGGCTACACCTTC. It yields the protein CASSLGDSGRGYGYTF.

In this sample, this clonotype turned up many times. The chain uses TRBV29-1 and TRBJ1-2; D is unclear. The length of the CDR3 is 13 residues. V lost 4 bases, J lost 8 bases, and 17 bases lay in between. Germline assignment: CDR1 SQVTM and CDR2 ANQGSEA. The CDR3 sequence is CSVVGLRPYGYTF. DNA for the CDR3: TGCAGCGTTGTCGGGTTACGGCCATACGGCTACACCTTC.

This clonotype was detected a few times. The V call is TRBV6-5, the J call TRBJ1-1, with TRBD1 as a possible D gene (5 bases). The germline gives CDR1 MNHEY, CDR2 SVGAGI. Trimming cost V 2 bases and J 1 base, with 14 bases left between them. CDR3 size: 16 residues. CDR3 sequence: CASSYVQGVGNTEAFF. CDR3 in DNA: TGTGCCAGCAGTTACGTTCAGGGAGTTGGGAACACTGAAGCTTTCTTT.

This clonotype appeared many times. This chain uses TRBV7-9 with TRBJ2-3; possibly TRBD1 for D (6 bases). Trimming pared 4 bases from V and 9 bases from J, leaving 14 bases between. Germline CDR1 reads SEHNR; CDR2 reads FQNEAQ (reference sequence). This CDR3 spans 13 amino acids. The CDR3: CASSWGTRDTQYF. The CDR3 coding sequence is TGTGCCAGCAGCTGGGGGACACGGGACACGCAGTATTTT.

This chain links TRBV2 with TRBJ2-7; 9 positions match TRBD1. Per germline, CDR1 SNHLY and CDR2 FYNNEI. With 6 bases clipped from V and 4 bases from J, the junction kept 10 bases outside the gene matches. This CDR3 has 15 residues. The CDR3 DNA follows: TGTGCCAGCAGGGGACGAGACAGGGGGAGATACGAGCAGTACTTC. Encoded protein: CASRGRDRGRYEQYF.

The table lists this clonotype with a few counts. The chain joins TRBV5-1 to TRBJ2-1; 9 bases align to TRBD2. Per germline, CDR1 SGHRS and CDR2 YFSETQ. Trimming cost V 3 bases and J 4 bases; bases outside gene matches: 11. CDR3 length: 17 residues. This chain's CDR3 is CASSSPRTSVKYNEQFF. The CDR3 DNA reads TGCGCCAGCAGCTCCCCGCGGACTAGCGTAAAGTACAATGAGCAGTTCTTC.

This clonotype showed up many times. V usage is TRBV28 and J usage is TRBJ2-4; 7 bases match TRBD2. J lost 6 bases, V lost 6 bases, and 8 bases had no gene match. Germline V gene sequence: CDR1 MDHEN, CDR2 SYDVKM. There are 14 residues in the CDR3. The CDR3 sequence: CASSLTSSGNIQYF. In DNA form, the CDR3 reads TGTGCCAGCAGCCTGACTAGCTCGGGAAACATTCAGTACTTC.

This clonotype was observed at least ten times. The rearrangement joins TRBV3-1 to TRBJ2-7; tentative D call: TRBD1 (5 bases). The germline V gene has CDR1 LGHDT and CDR2 YNNKEL (reference sequence). The V gene lost 5 bases and the J gene lost 1 base, with 9 bases spanning the gap. The CDR3 has 13 amino acids. CDR3 nucleotides: TGTGCCAGCAGCAGGGGCCATTCCTACGAGCAGTACTTC. This codes for CASSRGHSYEQYF.